The TCR beta chain under discussion was sequenced for a study of Ad26.COV2.S vaccination and SARS-CoV-2 variants. Looking at the study overall: A participant enrolled in the COV1001 Ad26.COV2.S trial arm provided the sample.

Some clones are missing from TCRdb's copy, which holds only in-frame ones; the method was immunoSEQ multiplex PCR. The table has about 440,000 clones, about 90% seen once. This clone has a single count. The antigen is not known. The CDR3 length is 14 residues. Germline CDR1 and CDR2: ENHRY and SYGVKD. After removal of 0 bases from V and 8 bases from J, the junction contained 1 base not matched to a gene. Study-level findings and limits: Breadth and depth estimates from TCRs may understate total T cell responses. Vaccine recipients posted higher spike-specific TCR breadth than their placebo counterparts.

Treatment meaning: roughly 18 received Ad26.COV2.S at low or high dose, single or two shots; about 5 received placebo; per-sample allocation not given. The investigators took samples on day 63 after the first vaccine or placebo injection. The V gene is TRBV10-3, the J gene TRBJ1-2, with TRBD1 matching over 12 bases. The source material was peripheral blood, sampled in a trial of Ad26.COV2.S vaccine versus placebo. The source of this sequence is a person aged 18-60 years who received the Ad26.COV2.S COVID-19 vaccine or a placebo. The CDR3 DNA follows: TGTGCCATCAGTGAGTCCGGGACAGGGGGCGGCTACACCTTC. Translated, it gives CAISESGTGGGYTF.